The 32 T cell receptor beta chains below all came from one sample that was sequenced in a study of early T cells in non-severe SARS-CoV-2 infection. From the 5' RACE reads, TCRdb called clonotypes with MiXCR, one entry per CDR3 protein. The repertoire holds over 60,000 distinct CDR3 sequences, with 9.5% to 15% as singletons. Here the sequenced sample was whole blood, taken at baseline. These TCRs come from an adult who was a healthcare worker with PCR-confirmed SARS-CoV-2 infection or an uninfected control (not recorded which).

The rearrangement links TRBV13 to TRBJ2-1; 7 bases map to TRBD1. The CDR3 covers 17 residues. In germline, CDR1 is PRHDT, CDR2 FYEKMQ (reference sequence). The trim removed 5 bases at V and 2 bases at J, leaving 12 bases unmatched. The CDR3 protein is CASSPLGRRGPYNEQFF. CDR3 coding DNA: TGTGCCAGCAGCCCCCTGGGTCGTAGGGGGCCCTACAATGAGCAGTTCTTC. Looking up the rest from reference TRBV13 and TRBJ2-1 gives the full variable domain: AAGVIQSPRHLIKEKRETATLKCYPIPRHDTVYWYQQGPGQDPQFLISFYEKMQSDKGSIPDRFSAQQFSDYHSELNMSSLELGDSALYFCASSPLGRRGPYNEQFFGPGTRLTVL.

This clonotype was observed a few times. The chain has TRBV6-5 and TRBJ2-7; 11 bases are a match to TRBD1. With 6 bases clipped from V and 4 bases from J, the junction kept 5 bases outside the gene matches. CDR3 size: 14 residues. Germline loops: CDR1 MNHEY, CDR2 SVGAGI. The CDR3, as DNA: TGTGCCAGCAGGGCCGGGACAGGGGGTTACGAGCAGTACTTC. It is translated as CASRAGTGGYEQYF.

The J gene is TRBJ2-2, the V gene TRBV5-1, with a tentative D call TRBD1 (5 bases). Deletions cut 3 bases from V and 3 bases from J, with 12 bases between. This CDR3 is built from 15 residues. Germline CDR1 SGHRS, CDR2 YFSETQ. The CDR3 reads CASSSAVRDTGELFF. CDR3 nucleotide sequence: TGCGCCAGCAGCTCCGCGGTCAGGGACACCGGGGAGCTGTTTTTT.

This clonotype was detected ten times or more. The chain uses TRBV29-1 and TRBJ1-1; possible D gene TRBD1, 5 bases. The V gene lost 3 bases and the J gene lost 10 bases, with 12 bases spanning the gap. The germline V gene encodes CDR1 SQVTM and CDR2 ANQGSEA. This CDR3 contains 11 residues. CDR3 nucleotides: TGCAGCGTTGAGTATGGGGCGGGAGCTTTCTTT. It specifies CSVEYGAGAFF.

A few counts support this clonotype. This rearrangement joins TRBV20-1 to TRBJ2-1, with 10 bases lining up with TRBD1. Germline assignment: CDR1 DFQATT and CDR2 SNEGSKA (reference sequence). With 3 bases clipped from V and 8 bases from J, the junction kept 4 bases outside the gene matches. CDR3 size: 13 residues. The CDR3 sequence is CSASGGQGYEQFF. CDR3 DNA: TGCAGTGCTAGTGGGGGACAGGGGTATGAGCAGTTCTTC.

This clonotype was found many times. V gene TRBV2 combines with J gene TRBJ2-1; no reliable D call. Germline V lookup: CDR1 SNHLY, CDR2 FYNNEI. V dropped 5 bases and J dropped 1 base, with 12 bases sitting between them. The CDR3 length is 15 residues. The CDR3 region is CASSRRLSSYNEQFF. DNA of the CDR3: TGTGCCAGCAGTAGGCGACTGTCATCCTACAATGAGCAGTTCTTC.

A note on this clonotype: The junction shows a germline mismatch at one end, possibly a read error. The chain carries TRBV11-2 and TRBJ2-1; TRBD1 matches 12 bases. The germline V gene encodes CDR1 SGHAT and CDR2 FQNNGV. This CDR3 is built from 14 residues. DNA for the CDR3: TGTGCCGGCAGCTGGGACAGGGGGCTGGATGAGCAGTTCTTC. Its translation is CAGSWDRGLDEQFF.

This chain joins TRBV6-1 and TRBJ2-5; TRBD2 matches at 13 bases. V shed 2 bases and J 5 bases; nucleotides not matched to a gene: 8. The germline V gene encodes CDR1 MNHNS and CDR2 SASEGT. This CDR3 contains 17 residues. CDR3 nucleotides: TGTGCCAGCAGTGAAAAGACTAGCGGGGGGTTCAGGGAGACCCAGTACTTC. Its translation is CASSEKTSGGFRETQYF.

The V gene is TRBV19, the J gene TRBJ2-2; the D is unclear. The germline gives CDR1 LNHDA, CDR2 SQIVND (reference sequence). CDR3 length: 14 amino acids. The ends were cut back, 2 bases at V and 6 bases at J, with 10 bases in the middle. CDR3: CASSISRASGELFF. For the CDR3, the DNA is TGTGCCAGTAGTATATCACGAGCTTCCGGGGAGCTGTTTTTT.

CDR3 bases: TGCAGCGTCCAGGCGTGGGTATACACTGAAGCTTTCTTT. Translating it yields CSVQAWVYTEAFF. The V and J genes are TRBV29-1 and TRBJ1-1; D not certain. V shed 6 bases and J shed 3 bases, with 14 bases lying between them. This CDR3 is 13 amino acids long. CDR1 and CDR2 from the germline V gene are SQVTM and ANQGSEA.

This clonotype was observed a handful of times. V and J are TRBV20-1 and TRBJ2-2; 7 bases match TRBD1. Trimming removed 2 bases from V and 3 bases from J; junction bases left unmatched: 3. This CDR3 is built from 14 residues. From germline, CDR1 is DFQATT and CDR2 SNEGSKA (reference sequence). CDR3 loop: CSARPTGYTGELFF. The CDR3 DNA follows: TGCAGTGCTAGACCGACAGGGTACACCGGGGAGCTGTTTTTT.

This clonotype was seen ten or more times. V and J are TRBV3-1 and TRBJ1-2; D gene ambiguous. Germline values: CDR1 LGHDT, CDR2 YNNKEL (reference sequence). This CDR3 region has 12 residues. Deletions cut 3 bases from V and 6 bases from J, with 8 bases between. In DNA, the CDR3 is TGTGCCAGCAGCCAGCAGAGAAATGGCTACACCTTC. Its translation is CASSQQRNGYTF.

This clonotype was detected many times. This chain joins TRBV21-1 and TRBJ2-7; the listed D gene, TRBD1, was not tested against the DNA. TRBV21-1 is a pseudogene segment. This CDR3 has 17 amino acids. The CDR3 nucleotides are TGTGCCAGCAGCTCCGGTTCAGGGGGTTATAGCTCCTACGAGCAGTACTTC. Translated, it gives CASSSGSGGYSSYEQYF.

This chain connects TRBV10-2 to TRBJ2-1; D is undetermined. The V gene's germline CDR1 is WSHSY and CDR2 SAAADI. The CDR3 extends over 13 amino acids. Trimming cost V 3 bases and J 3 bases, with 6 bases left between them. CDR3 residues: CASSDTLYNEQFF. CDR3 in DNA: TGCGCCAGCAGTGACACTCTCTACAATGAGCAGTTCTTC.

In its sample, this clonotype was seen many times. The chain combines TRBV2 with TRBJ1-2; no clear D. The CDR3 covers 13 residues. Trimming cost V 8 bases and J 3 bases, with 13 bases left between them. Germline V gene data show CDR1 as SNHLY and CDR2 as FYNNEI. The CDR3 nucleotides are TGTGCCAGCGGAATGCTCGGGGACTATGGCTACACCTTC. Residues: CASGMLGDYGYTF.

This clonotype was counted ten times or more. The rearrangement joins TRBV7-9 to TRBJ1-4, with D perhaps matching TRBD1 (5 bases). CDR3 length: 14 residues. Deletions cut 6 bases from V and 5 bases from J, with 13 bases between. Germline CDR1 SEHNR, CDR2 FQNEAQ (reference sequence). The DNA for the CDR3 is TGTGCCAGCAGTCAACAGGCGCCAAATGAAAAACTGTTTTTT. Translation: CASSQQAPNEKLFF.

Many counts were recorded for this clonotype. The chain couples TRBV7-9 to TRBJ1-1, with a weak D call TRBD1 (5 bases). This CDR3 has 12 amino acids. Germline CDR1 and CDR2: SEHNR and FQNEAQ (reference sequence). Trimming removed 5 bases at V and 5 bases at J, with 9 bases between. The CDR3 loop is CASSRGVTEAFF. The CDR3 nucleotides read TGTGCCAGCAGCCGGGGGGTGACTGAAGCTTTCTTT.

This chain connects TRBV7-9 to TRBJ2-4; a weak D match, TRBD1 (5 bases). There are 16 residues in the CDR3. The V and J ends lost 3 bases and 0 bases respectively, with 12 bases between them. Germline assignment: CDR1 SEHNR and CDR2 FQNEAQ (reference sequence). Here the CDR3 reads CASSFHLRGAKNIQYF. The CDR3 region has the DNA TGTGCCAGCAGCTTCCATCTTAGGGGAGCCAAAAACATTCAGTACTTC.

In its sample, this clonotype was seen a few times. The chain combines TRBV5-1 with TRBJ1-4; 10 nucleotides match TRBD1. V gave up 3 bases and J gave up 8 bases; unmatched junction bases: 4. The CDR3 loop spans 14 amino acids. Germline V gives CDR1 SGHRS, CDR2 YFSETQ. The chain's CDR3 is CASSWDRGGEKLFF. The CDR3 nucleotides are TGCGCCAGCAGCTGGGACAGGGGTGGAGAAAAACTGTTTTTT.

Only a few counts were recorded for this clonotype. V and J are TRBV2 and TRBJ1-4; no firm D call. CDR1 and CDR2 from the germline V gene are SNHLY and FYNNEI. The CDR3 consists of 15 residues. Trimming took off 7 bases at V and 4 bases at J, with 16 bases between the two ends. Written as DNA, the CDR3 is TGTGCCAGCAAGGTTACCCAGACACGTAATGAAAAACTGTTTTTT. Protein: CASKVTQTRNEKLFF.

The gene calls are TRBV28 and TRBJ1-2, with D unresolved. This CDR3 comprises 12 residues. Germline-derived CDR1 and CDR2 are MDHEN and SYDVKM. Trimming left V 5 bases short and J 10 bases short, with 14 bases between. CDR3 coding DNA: TGTGCCAGCAGTACCCAGGAGATGAACTACACCTTC. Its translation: CASSTQEMNYTF.

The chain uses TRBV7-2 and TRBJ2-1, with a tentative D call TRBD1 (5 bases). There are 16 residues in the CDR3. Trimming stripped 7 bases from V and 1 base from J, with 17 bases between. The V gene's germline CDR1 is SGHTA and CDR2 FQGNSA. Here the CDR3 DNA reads TGTGCCAGCACCCCGAGAGGAAGGGGATCCTACAATGAGCAGTTCTTC. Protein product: CASTPRGRGSYNEQFF.

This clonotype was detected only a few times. The CDR3 DNA sequence: TGTGCCAGCAGTGCCGCCGGGAGGGCAGGTTCTACTGGTGAGCAGTTCTTC. It translates to CASSAAGRAGSTGEQFF. V gene TRBV6-4 combines with J gene TRBJ2-1; the match to TRBD2 covers 8 bases. The CDR3 totals 17 residues. The junction had 17 bases not matched to a gene; V was cut back by 4 bases and J by 9 bases. The V gene's germline CDR1 is MRHNA and CDR2 SNTAGT.

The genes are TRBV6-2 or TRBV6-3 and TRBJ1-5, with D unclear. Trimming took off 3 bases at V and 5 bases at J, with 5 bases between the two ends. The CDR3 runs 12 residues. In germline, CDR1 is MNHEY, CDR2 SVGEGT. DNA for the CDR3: TGTGCCAGCAGTTATCGGGATCAGCCCCAGCATTTT. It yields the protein CASSYRDQPQHF.

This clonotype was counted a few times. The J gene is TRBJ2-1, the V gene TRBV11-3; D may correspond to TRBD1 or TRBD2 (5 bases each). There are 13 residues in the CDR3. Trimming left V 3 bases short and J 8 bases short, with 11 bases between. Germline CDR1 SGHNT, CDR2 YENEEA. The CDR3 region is CASSFGTVDEQFF. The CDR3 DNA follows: TGTGCCAGCAGCTTTGGGACGGTCGATGAGCAGTTCTTC.

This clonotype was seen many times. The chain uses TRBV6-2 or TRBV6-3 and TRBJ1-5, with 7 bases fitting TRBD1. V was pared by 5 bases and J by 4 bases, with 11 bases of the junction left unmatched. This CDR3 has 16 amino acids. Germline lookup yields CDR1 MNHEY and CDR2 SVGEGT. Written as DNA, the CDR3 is TGTGCCAGCAGTGAACCGTGGACAGGCGTAAATCAGCCCCAGCATTTT. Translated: CASSEPWTGVNQPQHF.

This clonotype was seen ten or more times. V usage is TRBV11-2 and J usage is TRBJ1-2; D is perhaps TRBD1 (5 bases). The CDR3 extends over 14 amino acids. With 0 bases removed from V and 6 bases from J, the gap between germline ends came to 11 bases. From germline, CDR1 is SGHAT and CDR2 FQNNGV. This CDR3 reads CASSLDARANGYTF. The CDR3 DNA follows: TGTGCCAGCAGCTTAGATGCCAGGGCAAATGGCTACACCTTC.

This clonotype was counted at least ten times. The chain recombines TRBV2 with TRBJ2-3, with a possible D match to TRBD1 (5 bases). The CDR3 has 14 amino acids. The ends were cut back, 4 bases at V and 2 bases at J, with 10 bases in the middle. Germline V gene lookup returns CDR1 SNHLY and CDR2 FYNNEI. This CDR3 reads CASSVDSHTDTQYF. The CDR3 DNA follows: TGTGCCAGCAGTGTTGACAGCCACACAGATACGCAGTATTTT.

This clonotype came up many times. The CDR3 protein is CASSLGGQYQETQYF. CDR3 bases: TGTGCCAGCAGCTTAGGGGGACAGTACCAAGAGACCCAGTACTTC. The rearrangement uses TRBV7-7 and TRBJ2-5; 7 bases match TRBD1. With 1 base clipped from V and 0 bases from J, the junction kept 2 bases outside the gene matches. In germline, CDR1 is SSHAT, CDR2 FNYEAQ (reference sequence). CDR3 length equals 15 residues.

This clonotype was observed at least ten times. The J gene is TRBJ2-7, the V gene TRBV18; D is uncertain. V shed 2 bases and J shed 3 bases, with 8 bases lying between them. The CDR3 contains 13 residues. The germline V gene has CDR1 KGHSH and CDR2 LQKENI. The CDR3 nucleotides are TGTGCCAGCTCACCAGGCCAGATCTACGAGCAGTACTTC. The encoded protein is CASSPGQIYEQYF.

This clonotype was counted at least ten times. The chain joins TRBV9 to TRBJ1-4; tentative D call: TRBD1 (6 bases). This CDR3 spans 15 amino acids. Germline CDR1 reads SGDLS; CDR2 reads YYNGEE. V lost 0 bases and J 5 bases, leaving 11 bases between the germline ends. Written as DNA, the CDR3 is TGTGCCAGCAGCGTAGATTGGAGGGGGAATGAAAAACTGTTTTTT. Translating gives CASSVDWRGNEKLFF.

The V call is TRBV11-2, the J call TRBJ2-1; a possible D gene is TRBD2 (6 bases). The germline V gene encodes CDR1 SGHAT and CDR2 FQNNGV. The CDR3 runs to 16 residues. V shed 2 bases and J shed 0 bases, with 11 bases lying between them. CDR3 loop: CASSLRGLVSYNEQFF. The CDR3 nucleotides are TGTGCCAGCAGCTTACGGGGACTGGTCTCCTACAATGAGCAGTTCTTC.